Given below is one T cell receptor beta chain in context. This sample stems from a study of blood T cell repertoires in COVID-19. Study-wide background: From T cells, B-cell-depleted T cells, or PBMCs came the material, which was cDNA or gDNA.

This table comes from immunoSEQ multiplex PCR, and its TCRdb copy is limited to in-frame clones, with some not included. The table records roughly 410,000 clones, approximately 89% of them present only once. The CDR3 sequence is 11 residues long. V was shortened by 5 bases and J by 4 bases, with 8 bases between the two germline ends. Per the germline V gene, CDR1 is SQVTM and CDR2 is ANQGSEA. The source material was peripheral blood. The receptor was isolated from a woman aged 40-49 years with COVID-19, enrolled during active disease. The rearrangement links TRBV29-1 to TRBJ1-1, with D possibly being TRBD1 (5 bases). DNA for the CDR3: TGCAGCGTTATGACAGCCACTGAAGCTTTCTTT. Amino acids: CSVMTATEAFF.